This T cell receptor (beta chain) was captured in a study of blood T cell repertoires in COVID-19. Participants' own reports of clinical history determined their cohort assignment. The protocol was immunoSEQ multiplex PCR, while the TCRdb copy is restricted to in-frame clones and leaves out a portion. The sample has over 200,000 clones, under 90% seen once; the top ten hold more than 8.5%. In germline, CDR1 is SGHTA, CDR2 FQGNSA. With 5 bases clipped from V and 7 bases from J, the junction kept 8 bases outside the gene matches. This CDR3 has 13 amino acids. The sequence derives from a woman aged 45-59 years with acute COVID-19. What was sequenced was PBMCs or T cells enriched from blood (not recorded which). The V and J genes are TRBV7-2 and TRBJ2-7, with TRBD1 matching 7 bases. The CDR3 region has the DNA TGTGCCAGCAGCCCAATGAGGGGGCGGGAGCAGTACTTC. It codes for CASSPMRGREQYF.